This T cell receptor beta chain was recorded in a study of blood T cells in healthy people across ages. Isolation of PBMCs gave at least 6 million cells per sample. Study-level points and caveats: Unsorted PBMCs blocked a conclusive comparison of naive and antigen-experienced cells.

On this clonotype: What it binds is not known.

Then a second PCR, running roughly 6 to 11 cycles, was carried out with a sample-barcoded 5' primer and a J-beta primer mix. A template-switch adaptor that had 12 random nucleotides put a tag on each cDNA molecule. TCRdb redid the calling of the 5' RACE reads with MiXCR, one entry per CDR3 protein. The sample yields 1.5 million to 2 million distinct CDR3 sequences, roughly a third seen once. The CDR3 spans 15 residues. Looked up from germline, CDR1 is MDHEN and CDR2 is SYDVKM. With 7 bases clipped from V and 5 bases from J, the junction kept 9 bases outside the gene matches. The sample comprised blood. The chain couples TRBV28 to TRBJ2-1, with 9 bases matching TRBD2. The sequence came from a woman in her twenties or thirties in good health. DNA of the CDR3: TGTGCCAGCAAAAATAGCGGGAGCCAAGACAATGAGCAGTTCTTC. Amino acid sequence: CASKNSGSQDNEQFF.